These 13 T cell receptor beta chains share one sample of origin, sequenced in a study of control samples from healthy donors and cancer patients. Measured with immunoSEQ multiplex PCR; TCRdb has only the in-frame clones, and not every one. The profile shows roughly 170,000 clones, around 90% of them singletons. Input material: blood. Every receptor here comes from a woman aged 30 to 39 in good health.

The chain combines TRBV24-1 with TRBJ2-1; D unclear. The CDR3 is 16 residues long. From germline, CDR1 is KGHDR and CDR2 SFDVKD. The ends were cut back, 1 base at V and 8 bases at J, with 17 bases in the middle. The CDR3 here is CATSDLDLSKSHEQFF. In nucleotides, the CDR3 is TGTGCCACCAGTGATTTAGACCTATCTAAGTCCCATGAGCAGTTCTTC.

The chain carries TRBV30 and TRBJ1-2, with D hard to call. Germline V CDR1 and CDR2: GTSNPN, SVGIG (reference sequence). The CDR3 has 12 amino acids. Trimming shortened V by 0 bases and J by 8 bases, and 10 bases separated the two germline ends. CDR3 nucleotides: TGTGCCTGGAGTGTGAATGGCGTGGGCTACACCTTC. Residues: CAWSVNGVGYTF.

This rearrangement joins TRBV5-1 to TRBJ2-3; D might be TRBD1 or TRBD2, each matching 5 bases. The CDR3 is 15 residues long. Germline V gene data show CDR1 as SGHRS and CDR2 as YFSETQ. The CDR3 reads CGSSLGVSSTDTQYF. The CDR3 DNA reads as TGCGGGAGCAGCTTGGGGGTCTCTAGCACAGATACGCAGTATTTT.

The gene calls are TRBV6-1 and TRBJ2-1; D is ambiguous. From germline, CDR1 is MNHNS and CDR2 SASEGT. V lost 2 bases and J 8 bases, leaving 19 bases between the germline ends. There are 16 residues in the CDR3. The CDR3 nucleotides are TGTGCCAGCAGTGAACGCAGGTCCTCTCCCGAGGATGAGCAGTTCTTC. Protein: CASSERRSSPEDEQFF.

V is TRBV7-9 and J is TRBJ2-7; D is undetermined. V lost 4 bases and J 0 bases, leaving 7 bases between the germline ends. This CDR3 region has 13 residues. The germline CDR1 and CDR2 sequences are SEHNR and FQNEAQ (reference sequence). The CDR3 DNA follows: TGTGCCAGCAGCTCCCCGAACTCCTACGAGCAGTACGTC. Encoded protein: CASSSPNSYEQYV.

The chain uses TRBV27 and TRBJ1-1; weak D call: TRBD1 (6 bases). The CDR3 spans 13 residues. Germline CDR1 MNHEY, CDR2 SMNVEV (reference sequence). The V end lost 5 bases, the J end lost 7 bases, and 14 bases lay between the germline ends. This CDR3 reads CASSPLRGGEAFF. CDR3 nucleotide sequence: TGTGCCAGCAGTCCACTCAGGGGTGGTGAAGCTTTCTTT.

The rearrangement joins TRBV7-9 to TRBJ1-6, with D possibly TRBD1 on 5 matching bases. This CDR3 comprises 13 residues. Per germline, CDR1 SEHNR and CDR2 FQNEAQ (reference sequence). Deletions cut 11 bases from V and 8 bases from J, with 16 bases between. The CDR3 sequence: CAGVGDGDSPLHF. DNA for the CDR3: TGTGCCGGGGTGGGGGATGGGGATTCACCCCTCCACTTT.

This chain connects TRBV29-1 to TRBJ2-2; tentatively, D is TRBD1 (6 bases). The V gene lost 4 bases and the J gene lost 1 base, with 16 bases spanning the gap. This CDR3 region has 16 residues. The germline V gene encodes CDR1 SQVTM and CDR2 ANQGSEA. CDR3 loop: CSVARGRGKNTGELFF. CDR3 DNA sequence: TGCAGCGTTGCCCGGGGTAGGGGGAAGAACACCGGGGAGCTGTTTTTT.

The chain has TRBV6-5 and TRBJ1-1; D not resolved. CDR1 is MNHEY, CDR2 SVGAGI, per germline. V lost 6 bases to trimming and J lost 5 bases, with 13 bases between them. The CDR3 runs 13 residues. The CDR3 loop reads CASSSRSRTEAFF. CDR3 in DNA: TGTGCCAGCAGCTCGAGGAGTAGGACTGAAGCTTTCTTT.

The chain recombines TRBV6-5 with TRBJ2-7; D is possibly TRBD2 (6 bases). Germline V gene sequence: CDR1 MNHEY, CDR2 SVGAGI. This CDR3 is built from 13 residues. V was trimmed by 9 bases and J by 5 bases, leaving 17 bases between them. CDR3 loop: CASRDSPRNEQYV. CDR3 coding DNA: TGTGCCAGTAGGGACTCCCCAAGGAACGAGCAGTACGTC.

The genes are TRBV10-3 and TRBJ2-7; possibly TRBD1 for D (6 bases). Germline loops: CDR1 ENHRY, CDR2 SYGVKD. Trimming stripped 4 bases from V and 4 bases from J, with 17 bases between. The CDR3 length is 15 residues. CDR3: CAISADSRGIYEQYF. The CDR3 nucleotides read TGTGCCATCAGTGCGGATAGTAGGGGGATATACGAGCAGTACTTC.

The chain has TRBV28 and TRBJ2-7, with D possibly being TRBD2 (5 bases). This CDR3 comprises 15 residues. Germline V CDR1 and CDR2: MDHEN, SYDVKM. V was trimmed by 8 bases and J by 2 bases, leaving 19 bases between them. Written as DNA, the CDR3 is TGTGCCAGCGGAACGAGCGGAGATCTAACCTACGAGCAGTACTTC. Encoded protein: CASGTSGDLTYEQYF.

The rearrangement links TRBV6-5 to TRBJ1-6, with 10 bases that match TRBD1. The CDR3 totals 15 residues. Germline CDR1 reads MNHEY; CDR2 reads SVGAGI. Trimming took 5 bases from V and 10 from J; bases not matched to a gene: 8. Here the CDR3 reads CASSLTGGFQSPLHF. The CDR3 coding sequence is TGTGCCAGCAGTCTGACAGGGGGCTTTCAGTCACCCCTCCACTTT.